What follows are 9 T cell receptor beta chains derived from one specimen sequenced in a study of control samples from healthy donors and cancer patients. Here immunoSEQ multiplex PCR was the method, and the copy in TCRdb shows in-frame clones only, minus some. The sample includes some 150,000 clones, under 95% of them seen just once. The sequencing sample was made of blood. These receptors were taken from a man between 35 and 55 years old in good health.

The chain is built from TRBV4-1 and TRBJ1-1; D remains ambiguous. The CDR3 is 16 residues long. The germline V gene has CDR1 MGHRA and CDR2 YSYEKL. The ends were cut back, 1 base at V and 1 base at J, with 13 bases in the middle. The DNA of the CDR3 is TGCGCCAGCAGCCAAGGACTGGTGGGTGCGAACACTGAAGCTTTCTTT. Translation gives CASSQGLVGANTEAFF.

The genes are TRBV7-3 and TRBJ2-1; D not certain. In germline, CDR1 is SGHTA, CDR2 FQGTGA. The CDR3 loop spans 17 amino acids. V lost 1 base, J lost 0 bases, and 13 bases lay in between. The CDR3, as DNA: TGTGCCAGCAGCTTAAATTGGGGTCTGAGCTCCTACAATGAGCAGTTCTTC. It translates to CASSLNWGLSSYNEQFF.

This clone was counted once. V and J are TRBV9 and TRBJ1-1, with 9 bases identical to TRBD1. There are 15 residues in the CDR3. CDR1 is SGDLS, CDR2 YYNGEE, per germline. The J segment lost 7 bases and the V segment lost 4 bases, leaving 11 bases of the junction unmatched. This CDR3 reads CASSLAGQGINEAFF. CDR3 in DNA: TGTGCCAGCAGCCTAGCAGGACAGGGGATTAATGAAGCTTTCTTT.

V and J are TRBV9 and TRBJ2-7, with 9 positions matching TRBD1. V lost 4 bases to trimming and J lost 6 bases; unmatched junction nucleotides: 8. The CDR3 loop spans 14 amino acids. Germline assignment: CDR1 SGDLS and CDR2 YYNGEE. The CDR3 spells CASSKRGQGPEQYF. The CDR3 bases are TGTGCCAGCAGCAAACGGGGACAGGGACCCGAGCAGTACTTC.

This chain joins TRBV4-1 and TRBJ2-3; D gene uncertain. The germline V gene encodes CDR1 MGHRA and CDR2 YSYEKL. The CDR3 runs to 11 residues. Between the trimmed V and J ends, which lost 4 bases and 6 bases, there was a span of 5 bases. The CDR3 here is CASSLADTQYF. Written as DNA, the CDR3 is TGCGCCAGCAGCCTCGCGGATACGCAGTATTTT.

The CDR3: CASSHAGRLNTEAFF. The DNA for the CDR3 is TGCGCCAGCAGCCACGCCGGTAGGTTGAACACTGAAGCTTTCTTT. This chain joins TRBV4-1 and TRBJ1-1; D is ambiguous. V was trimmed by 3 bases and J by 0 bases, leaving 11 bases between them. The CDR3 consists of 15 residues. Germline loops: CDR1 MGHRA, CDR2 YSYEKL.

The count of this clone is one. The chain couples TRBV28 to TRBJ1-5; D unclear. Germline loops: CDR1 MDHEN, CDR2 SYDVKM. V lost 7 bases and J 0 bases, leaving 4 bases between the germline ends. The CDR3 runs to 12 residues. CDR3 sequence reads: CASTLSNQPQHF. The CDR3 coding sequence is TGTGCCAGCACTCTTAGCAATCAGCCCCAGCATTTT. Together with reference TRBV28 and TRBJ1-5, the CDR3 gives the full variable domain: DVKVTQSSRYLVKRTGEKVFLECVQDMDHENMFWYRQDPGLGLRLIYFSYDVKMKEKGDIPEGYSVSREKKERFSLILESASTNQTSMYLCASTLSNQPQHFGDGTRLSIL.

The chain links TRBV2 to TRBJ2-3; TRBD1 matches 11 bases. The ends lost 6 bases at V and 2 bases at J; junction bases unmatched: 4. The CDR3 sequence is 15 residues long. The V gene's germline CDR1 is SNHLY and CDR2 FYNNEI. CDR3: CASRWDRGDTDTQYF. The DNA for the CDR3 is TGTGCCAGCAGATGGGACAGGGGGGACACAGATACGCAGTATTTT.

The chain joins TRBV24-1 to TRBJ2-7; no clear D. Germline-derived CDR1 and CDR2 are KGHDR and SFDVKD. The CDR3 totals 13 residues. V lost 2 bases and J 9 bases, leaving 13 bases between the germline ends. The CDR3 DNA follows: TGTGCCACCAGTGATTCCGACGGGTTAGGGCAGTACTTC. Its protein is CATSDSDGLGQYF.